This T cell receptor (beta chain) is from a study of response to subunit inactivated influenza vaccine. The CDR3 runs 14 residues. Germline CDR1 MNHEY, CDR2 SMNVEV (reference sequence). V shed 5 bases and J 3 bases; nucleotides not matched to a gene: 1. TCRdb reprocessed the RT-PCR reads with MiXCR, giving one entry per CDR3 protein. The repertoire holds roughly 700,000 distinct CDR3 sequences, with roughly 14% as singletons. The chain has TRBV27 and TRBJ2-7; 13 nucleotides agree with TRBD2. Sequences were derived from PBMCs from blood, sampled around 14 days before vaccination. This sequence originates from a man aged 50 or older who received an inactivated influenza vaccine. The CDR3 nucleotides are TGTGCCAGCAGTGGACTAGCGGGAGTCTACGAGCAGTACTTC. Amino acid sequence: CASSGLAGVYEQYF.